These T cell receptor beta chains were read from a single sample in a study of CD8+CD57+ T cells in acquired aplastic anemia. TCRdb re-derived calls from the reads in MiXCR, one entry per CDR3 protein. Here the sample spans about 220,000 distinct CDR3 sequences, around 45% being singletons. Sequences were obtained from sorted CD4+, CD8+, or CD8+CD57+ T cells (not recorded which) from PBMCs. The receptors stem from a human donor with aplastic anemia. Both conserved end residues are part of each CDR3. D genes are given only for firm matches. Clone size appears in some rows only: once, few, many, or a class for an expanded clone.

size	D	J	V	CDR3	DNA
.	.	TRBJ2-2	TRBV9	CASRELSNTGELLF	TGTGCCAGCAGGGAGCTTTCGAACACCGGGGAGCTGCTTTTT
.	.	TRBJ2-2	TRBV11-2	CASAERGLNTGELFF	TGTGCCAGCGCCGAACGTGGGCTAAACACCGGGGAGCTGTTTTTT
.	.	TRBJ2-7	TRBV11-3	CASSLMSVAGAAYEQYF	TGTGCCAGCAGCTTAATGAGTGTGGCAGGGGCCGCCTACGAGCAGTACTTC
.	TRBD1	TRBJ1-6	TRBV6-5	CASREGTGVSPLHF	TGTGCCAGCAGAGAGGGGACAGGGGTATCACCCCTCCACTTT
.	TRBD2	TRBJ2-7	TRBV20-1	CSASGLASSYEQYF	TGCAGTGCAAGTGGACTAGCGTCAAGCTACGAGCAGTACTTC
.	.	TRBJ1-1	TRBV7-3	CASSPTVVSGPEAFF	TGTGCCAGCAGCCCGACGGTAGTCTCGGGACCTGAAGCTTTCTTT
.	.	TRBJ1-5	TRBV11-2	CASSTPGMSNQPQHF	TGTGCCAGCAGCACGCCAGGGATGAGCAATCAGCCCCAGCATTTT
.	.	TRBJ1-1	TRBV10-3	CAISDFGLTEAFF	TGTGCCATCAGTGACTTTGGCCTCACTGAAGCTTTCTTT
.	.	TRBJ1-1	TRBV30	CAWSVPGDTEAFF	TGTGCCTGGAGTGTCCCGGGAGACACTGAAGCTTTCTTT
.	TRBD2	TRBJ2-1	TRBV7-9	CASTGGAGYNEQFF	TGTGCCAGTACCGGGGGGGCAGGGTACAATGAGCAGTTCTTC
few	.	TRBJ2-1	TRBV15	CATSSGGQMEEQFF	TGTGCCACCAGCAGCGGGGGTCAGATGGAAGAGCAGTTCTTC
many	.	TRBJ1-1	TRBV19	CASSRLGVYTEAFF	TGTGCCAGTAGTAGGCTGGGGGTCTACACTGAAGCTTTCTTT
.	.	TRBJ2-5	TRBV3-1	CASTKEWETQYF	TGTGCCAGCACCAAAGAGTGGGAGACCCAGTACTTC
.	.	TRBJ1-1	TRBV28	CASSIPQGSTEAFF	TGTGCCAGCAGTATTCCCCAGGGCAGCACTGAAGCTTTCTTT
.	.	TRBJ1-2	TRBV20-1	CSASENYGYTF	TGCAGTGCTTCCGAGAACTATGGCTACACCTTC
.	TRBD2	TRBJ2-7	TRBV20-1	CSARDPSTSGGGSQYEQYF	TGCAGTGCTAGAGACCCCTCGACTAGCGGTGGCGGGAGTCAGTACGAGCAGTACTTC
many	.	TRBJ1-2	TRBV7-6	CASSPTVSTGSLGYTF	TGTGCCAGCAGCCCCACGGTGTCGACAGGCTCCCTTGGCTACACCTTC
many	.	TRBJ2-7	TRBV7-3	CASSEGAGTYEQYF	TGTGCCAGCAGCGAAGGGGCAGGGACCTACGAGCAGTACTTC
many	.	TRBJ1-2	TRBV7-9	CASSTPLTGTDGYTF	TGTGCCAGCAGCACCCCCCTGACGGGAACGGATGGCTACACCTTC
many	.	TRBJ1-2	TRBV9	CASKDSYGYTF	TGTGCCAGCAAGGACAGCTATGGCTACACCTTC
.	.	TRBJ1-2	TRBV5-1	CASSLDDSSGNTF	TGCGCCAGCAGCTTGGATGACAGCTCTGGAAACACCTTC
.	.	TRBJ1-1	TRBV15	CATSRENTYTEAFF	TGTGCCACCAGCAGAGAGAACACGTACACTGAAGCTTTCTTT
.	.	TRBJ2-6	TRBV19	CASSIMGANVLTF	TGTGCCAGTAGTATAATGGGGGCCAACGTCCTGACTTTC
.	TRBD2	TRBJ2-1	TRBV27	CASSPGTSYHEQFF	TGTGCCAGCAGTCCCGGGACTAGCTACCATGAGCAGTTCTTC
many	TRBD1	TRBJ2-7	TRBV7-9	CASSPPTGDYEQYF	TGTGCCAGCAGCCCCCCGACAGGGGACTACGAGCAGTACTTC
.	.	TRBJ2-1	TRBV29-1	CSVDGTELYNEQFF	TGCAGCGTTGATGGGACGGAATTATACAATGAGCAGTTCTTC
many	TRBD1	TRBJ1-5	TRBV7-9	CASSRETGVDQPQHF	TGTGCCAGCAGCCGTGAAACAGGGGTAGATCAGCCCCAGCATTTT
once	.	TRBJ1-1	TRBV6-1	CASSQVDPQGEAFF	TGTGCCAGCAGCCAAGTGGACCCACAGGGCGAAGCTTTCTTT
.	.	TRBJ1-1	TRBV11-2	CASSPWGGQGTEAFF	TGTGCCAGCAGCCCTTGGGGGGGGCAGGGCACTGAAGCTTTCTTT
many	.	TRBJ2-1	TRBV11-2	CASSSPGRHNEQFF	TGTGCCAGCAGCTCCCCGGGACGCCACAATGAGCAGTTCTTC
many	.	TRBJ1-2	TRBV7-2	CASSLRWGASYGYTF	TGTGCCAGCAGCTTACGGTGGGGGGCGAGTTATGGCTACACCTTC
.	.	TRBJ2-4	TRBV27	CASSQIDRAKNIQYF	TGTGCCAGCAGTCAAATCGACAGGGCCAAAAACATTCAGTACTTC
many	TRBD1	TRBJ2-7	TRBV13	CASSYGTGEGNEQYF	TGTGCCAGCAGCTACGGGACAGGAGAAGGTAACGAGCAGTACTTC
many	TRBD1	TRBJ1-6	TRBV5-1	CASSSGQAGLGSYNSPLHF	TGCGCCAGCAGCTCGGGACAGGCTGGGCTTGGGTCCTATAATTCACCCCTCCACTTT
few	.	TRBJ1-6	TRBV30	CAWSRFPMETTNPLHF	TGTGCCTGGAGCCGCTTCCCAATGGAGACGACTAACCCCCTCCACTTT
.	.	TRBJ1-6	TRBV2	CASSETGRSLHF	TGTGCCAGCAGTGAAACAGGCCGGTCCCTCCACTTT
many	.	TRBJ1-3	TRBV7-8	CASSLIGSGNTIYF	TGTGCCAGCAGCTTAATCGGCTCTGGAAACACCATATATTTT
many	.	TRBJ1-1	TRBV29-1	CSVEGRGNPGIEAFF	TGCAGCGTTGAAGGAAGGGGGAACCCAGGGATTGAAGCTTTCTTT
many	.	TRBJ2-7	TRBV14	CASSQWDGTYEQYF	TGTGCCAGCAGCCAATGGGACGGTACCTACGAGCAGTACTTC
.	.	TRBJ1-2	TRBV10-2	CASYAAGIYGCTF	TGCGCCAGCTACGCAGCCGGGATCTATGGCTGCACCTTC
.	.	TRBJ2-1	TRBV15	CATSRINNEQFF	TGTGCCACCAGCAGGATCAACAATGAGCAGTTCTTC
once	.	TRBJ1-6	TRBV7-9	CASSFGQLNSPLHF	TGTGCCAGCAGCTTTGGGCAGTTGAATTCACCCCTCCACTTT
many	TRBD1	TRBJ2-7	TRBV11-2	CASSLVKPGQGEYEQYF	TGTGCCAGCAGCTTAGTGAAACCGGGACAGGGCGAGTACGAGCAGTACTTC
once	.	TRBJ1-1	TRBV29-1	CSLGGTNTEAFF	TGCAGCCTTGGGGGGACGAACACTGAAGCTTTCTTT